Listed here is a single T cell receptor (beta chain). Its specificity is not known. The CDR3 sequence is 16 residues long. From germline, CDR1 is SGHKS and CDR2 YYEKEE (reference sequence). The ends were cut back, 2 bases at V and 7 bases at J, with 18 bases in the middle. These data belong to a study of T cells in localized non-small cell lung cancer. Data came from immunoSEQ multiplex PCR; TCRdb stores just in-frame clones and leaves some out. Of about 78,000 clones listed, around four fifths are singletons. Study-level results: The appearance of a median 57 of the top 100 tumor clones was seen in adjacent lung.

The receptor was isolated from a man aged 40 to 70 with stage I lung adenocarcinoma. The gene calls are TRBV5-5 and TRBJ2-2; D not certain. Sequencing used peripheral blood, obtained before any cancer treatment. The chain's CDR3 is CASSFLVRTSHGELFF. CDR3 coding DNA: TGTGCCAGCAGCTTCTTAGTCCGGACCTCACACGGGGAGCTGTTTTTT.